A selection of T cell receptor beta chains follows, all from one sample in a study of vaccination and CD4 T cells after COVID-19. TCRdb reprocessed the PCR reads with MiXCR, giving one entry per CDR3 protein. This table has about 15,000 distinct CDR3 sequences, 53% appearing once. What these receptors recognize is not known. The sample in question was CD4+ T cells from blood, cultured in vitro, obtained before SARS-CoV-2 vaccination. These receptors came from a human donor who had recovered from COVID-19. CDR3s include the opening cysteine and the closing phenylalanine or tryptophan. D genes are given only for firm matches. For some rows the clone size is stated as once, few or many, or as a class when expanded; others skip it.

D gene,V gene,J gene,clone size,CDR3 DNA,CDR3 protein
TRBD2,TRBV15,TRBJ2-5,few,TGTGCCACCAGCAGAGGCGAGCGGGGGGGTCAAGAGACCCAGTACTTC,CATSRGERGGQETQYF
NA,TRBV4-3,TRBJ2-6,NA,TGCGCCAGCAGCCAGGGACCAGCCTCCGGGGCCAACGTCCTGACTTTC,CASSQGPASGANVLTF
NA,TRBV7-9,TRBJ2-7,NA,TGTGCCAGCAGCCCCGAGGGAAGGAACTACGAGCAGTACTTC,CASSPEGRNYEQYF
NA,TRBV5-4,TRBJ2-7,NA,TGTGCCAGCAGCTACGGCTACGAGCAGTACTTC,CASSYGYEQYF
NA,TRBV30,TRBJ1-2,NA,TGTGCCTGTGGGAGCTATGGCTACACCTTC,CACGSYGYTF
TRBD1,TRBV27,TRBJ1-5,few,TGTGCCAGCACCAGGGGGGCCAATCAGCCCCAGCATTTT,CASTRGANQPQHF
TRBD2,TRBV5-4,TRBJ2-5,NA,TGTGCCAGCAGCTTGACTAGCGGGGCCCAAGAGACCCAGTACTTC,CASSLTSGAQETQYF
NA,TRBV20-1,TRBJ2-5,few,TGCAGTGCTCCGAAAGAGACCCAGTACTTC,CSAPKETQYF
NA,TRBV7-2,TRBJ2-6,few,TGTGCCAGCAGCTCGCCCTTTGGGGCCAACGTCCTGACTTTC,CASSSPFGANVLTF
NA,TRBV15,TRBJ1-3,once,TGTGCCACCAGCAGAGATTTGGAGGCGTACTCTGGAAACACCATATATTTT,CATSRDLEAYSGNTIYF
NA,TRBV2,TRBJ1-5,NA,TGTGCCAGCAGTGTGACACACGGAACCAATCCGCCCCAGCATTTT,CASSVTHGTNPPQHF
NA,TRBV6-2/TRBV6-3,TRBJ1-5,NA,TGTGCCAGCAGTTCCGCCAGCCTTAGCAATCAGCCCCAGCATTTT,CASSSASLSNQPQHF
NA,TRBV5-1,TRBJ1-1,NA,TGCGCCAGCAGCTTGATCGGGGTATCACAGAACACTGAAGCTTTCTTT,CASSLIGVSQNTEAFF
NA,TRBV20-1,TRBJ2-7,NA,TGCAGTGCCACCAGGGACCTTACCCTGCAGTACTTC,CSATRDLTLQYF
NA,TRBV20-1,TRBJ1-6,medium-sized,TGCAGTGCTAGGGCAGTAGGTGGTTCACCCCTCCACTTT,CSARAVGGSPLHF
TRBD1,TRBV6-1,TRBJ1-3,NA,TGTGCCAGCAGACAGGGGAACTCTGGAAACACCATATATTTT,CASRQGNSGNTIYF
NA,TRBV20-1,TRBJ2-1,NA,TGCAGTGCTAGACCTAGGCGGTCCCGCTCCTACAATGAGCAGTTCTTC,CSARPRRSRSYNEQFF
TRBD1,TRBV20-1,TRBJ1-2,few,TGCAGTGCTTTATTGACAGGGGGCGCGGGCTACACCTTC,CSALLTGGAGYTF
NA,TRBV6-1,TRBJ1-2,NA,TGTGCCAGCACGGGGGTACCCGGGGGCTACACCTTC,CASTGVPGGYTF
TRBD1,TRBV27,TRBJ2-6,NA,TGTGCCAGCACCCAGGACAGGGGCGAAGCTGGGGCCAACGTCCTGACTTTC,CASTQDRGEAGANVLTF
TRBD1,TRBV4-3,TRBJ2-1,NA,TGCGCCAGCAGCCTGGACAGGGGGCTCTACAATGAGCAGTTCTTC,CASSLDRGLYNEQFF
TRBD2,TRBV6-5,TRBJ2-2,NA,TGTGCCAGCAGTTACGCCCTAACTAGCGGGCGCACCGGGGAGCTGTTTTTT,CASSYALTSGRTGELFF
TRBD1,TRBV15,TRBJ2-7,NA,TGTGCCACCAGCAGAGATTCCAGGGGGAGCTCCTACGAGCAGTACTTC,CATSRDSRGSSYEQYF
TRBD2,TRBV6-1,TRBJ2-3,NA,TGTGCCAGCAGTGAACAGTTAGCGGGATTAAAAACGCGAAGAGATACGCAGTATTTT,CASSEQLAGLKTRRDTQYF
NA,TRBV10-3,TRBJ2-5,NA,TGTGCCATCAGGAGCGAGATGGGGCAGCAAGAGACCCAGTACTTC,CAIRSEMGQQETQYF
TRBD1,TRBV5-5,TRBJ1-5,NA,TGTGCCAGCAGCTTGGTGCAGGGGGCGCGACAGCCCCAGCATTTT,CASSLVQGARQPQHF
TRBD1,TRBV6-1,TRBJ1-2,NA,TGTGCCAGCAGCCACGACAGGGCCCGAAATGATGTCTATGGCTACACCTTC,CASSHDRARNDVYGYTF
NA,TRBV12-3/TRBV12-4,TRBJ1-5,NA,TGTGCCAGCAGTACGGACAGCAATCAGCCCCAGCATTTT,CASSTDSNQPQHF
TRBD2,TRBV6-5,TRBJ2-3,NA,TGTGCCAGCAGTTACTCGGGCGGGAGGGCCGGAGATACGCAGTATTTT,CASSYSGGRAGDTQYF
NA,TRBV6-1,TRBJ1-5,medium-sized,TGTGCCAGCAGTCAAGGGTCGACGAGCAATCAGCCCCAGCATTTT,CASSQGSTSNQPQHF
TRBD2,TRBV20-1,TRBJ2-3,few,TGCAGTGCTAGATTAGGACTAGCGGGAGGTTGGGACACCACAGATACGCAGTATTTT,CSARLGLAGGWDTTDTQYF
NA,TRBV28,TRBJ1-6,NA,TGTGCCAGCGTGCTTGGAGGGAGAAATTCACCCCTCCACTTT,CASVLGGRNSPLHF
NA,TRBV28,TRBJ2-4,NA,TGTGCCAGCAGTGAGTACAGGGTCATTCAGTACTTC,CASSEYRVIQYF
NA,TRBV7-2,TRBJ2-7,NA,TGTGCCAGCTCCGGCCGTAGGAGCTCCTACGAGCAGTACTTC,CASSGRRSSYEQYF
NA,TRBV18,TRBJ1-5,NA,TGTGCCAGCTCACCACCGGTCAGGGTGGGGCTCAATCAGCCCCAGCATTTT,CASSPPVRVGLNQPQHF
NA,TRBV18,TRBJ1-1,once,TGTGCCAGCTCACCACCGGGGAACACTGAAGCTTTCTTT,CASSPPGNTEAFF
TRBD2,TRBV2,TRBJ2-1,NA,TGTGCCAGCGACTCGACTAGCGGGAGGGTTGAGCAGTTCTTC,CASDSTSGRVEQFF
NA,TRBV5-4,TRBJ2-7,NA,TGTGCCAGCAGCCCCTGGCAGGGATCGACCTACGAGCAGTACTTC,CASSPWQGSTYEQYF
NA,TRBV28,TRBJ1-2,NA,TGTGCCAGCGGAATCGGGGACTATGGCTACACCTTC,CASGIGDYGYTF
NA,TRBV24-1,TRBJ2-3,few,TGTGCCACCAGTGATTTGTACCTCACAGATACGCAGTATTTT,CATSDLYLTDTQYF
TRBD1,TRBV19,TRBJ1-5,NA,TGTGCCAGTACCCAGGGGGATCAGCCCCAGCATTTT,CASTQGDQPQHF
NA,TRBV28,TRBJ1-6,NA,TGTGCCAGCAACGGATCACCCCTCCACTTT,CASNGSPLHF
NA,TRBV11-2,TRBJ1-1,NA,TGTGCCAGCAGCTTAGGATGGGGAACTGAAGCTTTCTTT,CASSLGWGTEAFF
NA,TRBV2,TRBJ1-1,NA,TGTGCCAGCGAGGGGGACACTGAAGCTTTCTTT,CASEGDTEAFF
TRBD2,TRBV20-1,TRBJ2-7,NA,TGCAGTGCCTCAACGACCCGAGCGGGGTACTACGAGCAGTACTTC,CSASTTRAGYYEQYF
TRBD2,TRBV20-1,TRBJ2-1,NA,TGCAGTGCTAGCGAGTACGCGGGAGCAGGGTACAATGAGCAGTTCTTC,CSASEYAGAGYNEQFF
NA,TRBV6-5,TRBJ2-5,NA,TGTGCCAGCAGTTACGTTTGGGGAGGAGGCGGTTTGGAGACCCAGTACTTC,CASSYVWGGGGLETQYF
NA,TRBV20-1,TRBJ1-5,NA,TGCAGTGCTAGAGACCAACAGGCGCTTGGGTTCGGCAATCAGCCCCAGCATTTT,CSARDQQALGFGNQPQHF
NA,TRBV6-1,TRBJ1-5,NA,TGTGCCAGCAGTGGGGGACAAAGCAATCAGCCCCAGCATTTT,CASSGGQSNQPQHF
TRBD2,TRBV4-1,TRBJ2-1,once,TGCGCCAGCAGCCAAGTGGGACTAGCGAGTAATGAGCAGTTCTTC,CASSQVGLASNEQFF
TRBD1,TRBV7-2,TRBJ2-7,few,TGTGCCAGCAGCTACCCGGGACAGGGGGCTCACGAGCAGTACTTC,CASSYPGQGAHEQYF
NA,TRBV6-1,TRBJ1-2,few,TGTGCCAGCAGCGCCGGGACACCGTCTGGCTACACCTTC,CASSAGTPSGYTF
NA,TRBV20-1,TRBJ1-3,few,TGCAGTGCCTCCCCTGACAGCTACTCTGGAAACACCATATATTTT,CSASPDSYSGNTIYF